This is a list of T cell receptor beta chains from one sample in a study of Tregs in tolerant kidney transplant recipients. The antigens of these receptors remain unknown. TCRdb's copy holds only in-frame clones and misses some; the assay was immunoSEQ multiplex PCR. The repertoire holds tens of thousands of clones, with roughly 95% as singletons. Sequenced: Tregs from blood cultured with allogeneic cells. Receptors originate from a human donor in good health. Both conserved end residues are trimmed from each CDR3.

v_call cdr3_length cdr3_aa
TRBV19 15 ASSTGLFPPSTDTQY
TRBV2 13 ASSSHRGSNQPQH
TRBV7-6 10 ASSLVGSEQF
TRBV18 13 ASSPGGRYNEKLF
TRBV15 15 ATSMTSGRRSYNEQF
TRBV4-2 12 ASSQVIGEKTQY
TRBV7-3 15 ASSLTLQRSSTDTQY
TRBV6-6 11 ASSYGPYYEQY
TRBV7-9 12 ASSLGQFNQPQH
TRBV10-2 12 ASSEWVARVEQY
TRBV7-2 9 ASNGGETQY
TRBV5-4 14 ASSPGTGVVGTEAF
TRBV6-5 13 ASSYRQGSRNTIY
TRBV5-6 12 ASSLAVGIYTQY